A selection of T cell receptor beta chains follows, all from one sample in a study of shared clonotypes between healthy human individuals. Only in-frame clones appear in the TCRdb table, and some are missing; sequencing was by immunoSEQ multiplex PCR. The sample consists of about 670,000 clones, about 78% of them appearing once. The sequenced material came from memory CD4+ T cells sorted from blood. The receptors shown here come from a woman aged 25 to 39 in good health. Each CDR3 is given with its conserved first and last residue. D genes are given only for firm matches. Not all rows give a size; the values are once, few, many and, for expanded clones, a class.

d_call | clone_size | j_call | v_call | cdr3_aa | cdr3_nt
TRBD2 | NA | TRBJ2-7 | TRBV15 | CATSRDRAGETYEQYF | TGTGCCACCAGCAGAGATCGGGCGGGGGAGACCTACGAGCAGTACTTC
TRBD1 | NA | TRBJ2-2 | TRBV4-2 | CASSQTQGANTGELFF | TGTGCCAGCAGCCAGACACAGGGGGCGAACACCGGGGAGCTGTTTTTT
NA | NA | TRBJ2-3 | TRBV5-1 | CASSLAWEDTQYF | TGCGCCAGCAGCTTGGCGTGGGAAGATACGCAGTATTTT
NA | NA | TRBJ2-1 | TRBV19 | CATSRGASSYNEQFF | TGTGCCACCAGTCGTGGGGCCAGCTCCTACAATGAGCAGTTCTTC
NA | NA | TRBJ1-2 | TRBV7-9 | CASRGETPYGYTF | TGTGCCAGTAGAGGTGAGACACCCTATGGCTACACCTTC
NA | NA | TRBJ1-4 | TRBV5-5 | CASSLRYDEKLFF | TGTGCCAGCAGCCTCCGTTATGATGAAAAACTGTTTTTT
NA | NA | TRBJ2-7 | TRBV7-8 | CASSLLVVSYEQYF | TGTGCCAGCAGCTTATTAGTTGTATCCTACGAGCAGTACTTC
NA | NA | TRBJ1-1 | TRBV6-6 | CASSPPQNTEAFF | TGTGCCAGCTCGCCCCCCCAGAACACTGAAGCTTTCTTT
TRBD2 | few | TRBJ2-1 | TRBV10-1 | CASSDSLAGGYNEQFF | TGCGCCAGCAGTGATTCACTAGCGGGGGGGTACAATGAGCAGTTCTTC
TRBD1 | NA | TRBJ1-3 | TRBV18 | CASSLLDRSSGNTIYF | TGTGCCAGCTCACTACTGGACAGGAGCTCTGGAAACACCATATATTTT
NA | NA | TRBJ1-5 | TRBV5-1 | CASSTLVPQHF | TGCGCCAGCAGCACTTTAGTGCCCCAGCATTTT
NA | few | TRBJ2-2 | TRBV4-2 | CASSQGAGAGELFF | TGTGCCAGCAGCCAAGGGGCCGGGGCCGGGGAGCTGTTTTTT
NA | NA | TRBJ2-7 | TRBV10-2 | CASSAATGSEQYF | TGCGCCAGCAGTGCCGCGACAGGTTCCGAGCAGTACTTC
NA | NA | TRBJ1-1 | TRBV28 | CASSWIGNTEAFF | TGTGCCAGCAGTTGGATCGGGAACACTGAAGCTTTCTTT
TRBD2 | NA | TRBJ2-6 | TRBV18 | CASTRDYPSGANVLTF | TGTGCCAGCACCCGGGACTACCCCTCTGGGGCCAACGTCCTGACTTTC
NA | few | TRBJ1-3 | TRBV11-2 | CASSLDGASGNTIYF | TGTGCCAGCAGCTTAGACGGGGCATCTGGAAACACCATATATTTT
NA | few | TRBJ1-2 | TRBV28 | CASSLVRPMYYGYTF | TGTGCCAGCAGTTTAGTCCGGCCTATGTACTATGGCTACACCTTC
NA | NA | TRBJ2-5 | TRBV19 | CASSMRGQSETQYF | TGTGCCAGTAGTATGCGGGGACAGTCCGAGACCCAGTACTTC
NA | NA | TRBJ1-1 | TRBV2 | CASGRSFANTEAFF | TGTGCCAGCGGACGAAGTTTCGCGAACACTGAAGCTTTCTTT
NA | few | TRBJ1-4 | TRBV21-1 | CASTKRGDSPGRSEKLFF | TGTGCCAGCACCAAAAGGGGGGACAGCCCCGGGAGGAGTGAAAAACTGTTTTTT
TRBD2 | once | TRBJ2-7 | TRBV5-1 | CASSHLAGAFEQYF | TGCGCCAGCAGCCATCTAGCGGGAGCCTTCGAGCAGTACTTC
TRBD2 | NA | TRBJ2-1 | TRBV28 | CASSLAGGPVYEQFF | TGTGCCAGCAGTTTAGCGGGAGGGCCTGTATATGAGCAGTTCTTC
TRBD2 | NA | TRBJ2-1 | TRBV9 | CASSGRQIAGGNEQFF | TGTGCCAGCAGCGGCCGACAGATAGCGGGAGGGAATGAGCAGTTCTTC
NA | NA | TRBJ1-1 | TRBV5-5 | CASSVTGTPNTEAFF | TGTGCCAGCAGCGTGACCGGGACCCCTAACACTGAAGCTTTCTTT
TRBD2 | NA | TRBJ2-3 | TRBV28 | CASSLFTSGKTDTQYF | TGTGCCAGCAGTTTATTTACCAGCGGGAAGACAGATACGCAGTATTTT
TRBD1 | NA | TRBJ1-2 | TRBV4-1 | CASSQGQGDNYGYTF | TGCGCCAGCAGCCAAGGACAGGGGGATAACTATGGCTACACCTTC
TRBD2 | NA | TRBJ2-1 | TRBV4-2 | CASSQESLAGGGGSAQFF | TGTGCCAGCAGCCAAGAATCTTTAGCGGGAGGTGGGGGATCCGCGCAGTTCTTC
NA | NA | TRBJ2-3 | TRBV11-3 | CASPRDDTQYF | TGTGCCAGCCCGAGGGACGATACGCAGTATTTT
TRBD2 | NA | TRBJ2-5 | TRBV19 | CASSIGTASGSWVETQYF | TGTGCCAGTAGTATAGGCACGGCTAGCGGGAGCTGGGTAGAGACCCAGTACTTC
NA | NA | TRBJ2-5 | TRBV6-5 | CASSYAWAGRETQYF | TGTGCCAGCAGTTACGCTTGGGCGGGCCGGGAGACCCAGTACTTC
TRBD1 | NA | TRBJ1-1 | TRBV25-1 | CASSALPGQEAFF | TGTGCCAGCAGCGCTCTCCCGGGACAGGAAGCTTTCTTT